The text below deals with one TCR beta chain. J gave up 5 bases and V 2 bases, and 2 bases lay outside the gene matches. The CDR3 sequence is 13 residues long. Germline CDR1 reads GTSNPN; CDR2 reads SVGIG (reference sequence). The table came from immunoSEQ multiplex PCR; TCRdb's copy has only in-frame clones and leaves some out. The sample records about 270,000 clones, roughly 88% being singletons. Clinical histories supplied by participants themselves formed the basis of cohort assignment. These data come from a study of blood T cell repertoires in COVID-19. The receptor comes from a woman in her forties with acute COVID-19. Input material: PBMCs or T cells enriched from blood (not recorded which). J is TRBJ2-1 and V is TRBV30; 8 nucleotides match TRBD2. CDR3 residues: CAWSSGGDNEQFF. The CDR3 DNA sequence: TGTGCCTGGAGTTCCGGGGGGGACAATGAGCAGTTCTTC.